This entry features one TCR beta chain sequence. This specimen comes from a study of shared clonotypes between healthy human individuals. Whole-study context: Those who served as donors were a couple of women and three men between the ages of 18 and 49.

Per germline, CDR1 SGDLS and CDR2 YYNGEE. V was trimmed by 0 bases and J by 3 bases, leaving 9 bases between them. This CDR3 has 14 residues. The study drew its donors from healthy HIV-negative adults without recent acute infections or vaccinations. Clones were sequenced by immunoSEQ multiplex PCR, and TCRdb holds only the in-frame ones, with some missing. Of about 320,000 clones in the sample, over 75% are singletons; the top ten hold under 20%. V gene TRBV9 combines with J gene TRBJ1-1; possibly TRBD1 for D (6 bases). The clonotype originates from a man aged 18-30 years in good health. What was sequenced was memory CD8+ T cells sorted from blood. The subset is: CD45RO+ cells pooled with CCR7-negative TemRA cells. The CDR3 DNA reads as TGTGCCAGCAGCGTAGACAGGGCGGACACTGAAGCTTTCTTT. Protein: CASSVDRADTEAFF.